One and the same sample provided the 27 T cell receptor beta chains below, sequenced in a study of T cells after somatic rescue of genetic block. Assay used: immunoSEQ multiplex PCR; TCRdb lists only in-frame clones, some missing. The sample records 68,000 or so clones, roughly 92% being singletons. Material: peripheral blood mononuclear cells (PBMCs). These receptor sequences come from a man aged 40-55 years.

The chain joins TRBV10-1 to TRBJ1-6, with 9 nucleotides matching TRBD1. V lost 4 bases and J lost 10; bases outside the gene matches: 8. This CDR3 is built from 15 residues. Germline V gene lookup returns CDR1 WNHNN and CDR2 SYGVQD (reference sequence). The CDR3 spells CASSARTGEGSPLHF. The CDR3 DNA reads TGCGCCAGCAGTGCCAGGACAGGGGAAGGCTCACCCCTCCACTTT.

This chain links TRBV28 with TRBJ1-2, with TRBD1 matching over 11 bases. CDR3 length: 15 amino acids. V shed 5 bases and J 3 bases; nucleotides not matched to a gene: 5. CDR1 and CDR2 (germline): MDHEN, SYDVKM. The CDR3 coding sequence is TGTGCCAGCAGTCCAGGGACAGGGGGTCACTATGGCTACACCTTC. Translation gives CASSPGTGGHYGYTF.

The chain carries TRBV28 and TRBJ2-6; D possibly corresponds to TRBD2 (6 bases). The V gene lost 5 bases and the J gene lost 4 bases, with 15 bases spanning the gap. This CDR3 is built from 16 residues. The germline gives CDR1 MDHEN, CDR2 SYDVKM. CDR3 residues: CASSVPGRVGANVLTF. CDR3 coding DNA: TGTGCCAGCAGTGTGCCCGGGAGAGTAGGGGCCAACGTCCTGACTTTC.

V is TRBV21-1 and J is TRBJ2-2; the table's D call of TRBD1 was not tested on the DNA. TRBV21-1 is shown as a pseudogene. CDR3 length: 17 amino acids. CDR3 coding DNA: TGTGCCAGCAGCAAACGGAGGGACAGCCCGAACACCGGGGAGCTGTTTTTT. It is translated as CASSKRRDSPNTGELFF.

This clone was counted a single time. The J gene is TRBJ2-3, the V gene TRBV7-9, with D perhaps matching TRBD1 or TRBD2 (5 bases each). V was pared by 2 bases and J by 4 bases, with 13 bases between. This CDR3 contains 15 residues. Germline lookup yields CDR1 SEHNR and CDR2 FQNEAQ (reference sequence). The CDR3, as DNA: TGTGCCAGCAGCTTATGGGACGGTCGCGCAGATACGCAGTATTTT. It codes for CASSLWDGRADTQYF.

V is TRBV19 and J is TRBJ2-1; 7 positions match TRBD2. The CDR3 consists of 14 residues. The trim removed 7 bases at V and 0 bases at J, leaving 3 bases unmatched. Germline V gene sequence: CDR1 LNHDA, CDR2 SQIVND (reference sequence). The CDR3 DNA follows: TGTGCCAGTAAAGCGGGGAGCTCCTACAATGAGCAGTTCTTC. Its translation is CASKAGSSYNEQFF.

The CDR3 coding sequence is TGTGCCGCAGGCGTTGGTGGCTACACCTTC. This codes for CAAGVGGYTF. V and J are TRBV11-2 and TRBJ1-2; D is unresolved. Germline V gene data show CDR1 as SGHAT and CDR2 as FQNNGV. The CDR3 is 10 amino acids. Trimming pared 11 bases from V and 7 bases from J, leaving 11 bases between.

The V call is TRBV7-8, the J call TRBJ2-7, with D maybe TRBD2 (6 bases). Germline values: CDR1 SGHVS, CDR2 FQNEAQ. The CDR3 runs 13 residues. V lost 2 bases to trimming and J lost 7 bases, with 12 bases between them. CDR3 region: CASSLLRAGEQYF. The CDR3 nucleotides read TGTGCCAGCAGCTTACTCAGGGCGGGGGAGCAGTACTTC.

The chain combines TRBV5-1 with TRBJ2-5; perhaps TRBD1 as D (6 bases). The CDR3 extends over 15 amino acids. Germline V gene data show CDR1 as SGHRS and CDR2 as YFSETQ. Trimming pared 0 bases from V and 5 bases from J, leaving 14 bases between. CDR3 nucleotides: TGCGCCAGCAGCTTGGGTCAGGGGATGGGGGAGACCCAGTACTTC. Its translation is CASSLGQGMGETQYF.

V and J are TRBV5-5 and TRBJ1-1, with D possibly matching TRBD1 (6 bases). The CDR3 covers 15 residues. The V end was cut by 2 bases, the J end by 5 bases, with 16 bases between. The V gene's germline CDR1 is SGHKS and CDR2 YYEKEE (reference sequence). CDR3 sequence reads: CASSFRQQGGTEAFF. The CDR3 DNA is TGTGCCAGCAGCTTTCGACAGCAAGGGGGAACTGAAGCTTTCTTT.

The V call is TRBV10-3, the J call TRBJ2-7; 7 bases align to TRBD1. V was clipped by 11 bases and J by 3 bases; unmatched bases: 10. Germline-derived CDR1 and CDR2 are ENHRY and SYGVKD. This CDR3 contains 13 residues. This chain's CDR3 is CAVRDREIYEQYF. CDR3 sequence (DNA): TGTGCCGTAAGAGACAGGGAGATCTACGAGCAGTACTTC.

The chain carries TRBV6-5 and TRBJ2-7; a possible D gene is TRBD2 (6 bases). V shed 6 bases and J shed 3 bases, with 6 bases lying between them. Germline V CDR1 and CDR2: MNHEY, SVGAGI. This CDR3 spans 11 amino acids. The CDR3 nucleotides read TGTGCCAGCAGGGAGGGCTACGAGCAGTACTTC. Its translation is CASREGYEQYF.

This clone has more than one count but fewer than ten. The chain links TRBV19 to TRBJ1-1, with D unclear. Trimming left V 3 bases short and J 5 bases short, with 10 bases between. Germline assignment: CDR1 LNHDA and CDR2 SQIVND (reference sequence). The CDR3 length is 13 residues. The CDR3 spells CASSIRGSTEAFF. The CDR3 nucleotides read TGTGCCAGTAGTATCCGGGGTAGTACTGAAGCTTTCTTT.

This chain joins TRBV10-3 and TRBJ1-3; D is undetermined. The ends were cut back, 7 bases at V and 2 bases at J, with 6 bases in the middle. The CDR3 spans 12 residues. Germline CDR1 reads ENHRY; CDR2 reads SYGVKD. The CDR3 is CAIKGTGNTIYF. CDR3 sequence (DNA): TGTGCCATCAAGGGAACTGGAAACACCATATATTTT.

Only one count was recorded for this clone. The V gene is TRBV9, the J gene TRBJ1-1, with 10 bases lining up with TRBD1. The CDR3 covers 13 residues. Germline assignment: CDR1 SGDLS and CDR2 YYNGEE. The ends lost 6 bases at V and 4 bases at J; junction bases unmatched: 3. The CDR3, as DNA: TGTGCCAGCACCCGGGACAGGGGCACTGAAGCTTTCTTT. Translating gives CASTRDRGTEAFF.

This chain links TRBV6-4 with TRBJ2-3; 13 nucleotides align to TRBD2. The CDR3 is 17 amino acids. Losses at the gene ends were 4 bases for V and 0 bases for J; bases not matched to a gene: 4. In germline, CDR1 is MRHNA, CDR2 SNTAGT. Here the CDR3 DNA reads TGTGCCAGCAGTGCGAGACTAGCGGGGGGTAGCACAGATACGCAGTATTTT. Translation gives CASSARLAGGSTDTQYF.

This clone was seen just once. This chain uses TRBV5-5 with TRBJ1-6; TRBD1 is a possible D gene (5 bases). Germline V lookup: CDR1 SGHKS, CDR2 YYEKEE (reference sequence). V lost 0 bases, J lost 5 bases, and 9 bases lay in between. This CDR3 is 15 amino acids long. DNA for the CDR3: TGTGCCAGCAGCTTGGAAGGGACTGATAATTCACCCCTCCACTTT. Encoded protein: CASSLEGTDNSPLHF.

This chain links TRBV30 with TRBJ1-6, with a possible D match to TRBD1 (6 bases). Germline assignment: CDR1 GTSNPN and CDR2 SVGIG (reference sequence). This CDR3 contains 11 residues. V gave up 3 bases and J gave up 10 bases, with 7 bases separating them. The CDR3 sequence is CAWRDRSPLHF. The CDR3 nucleotides are TGTGCCTGGAGGGACAGATCACCCCTCCACTTT.

This chain uses TRBV7-9 with TRBJ2-7; D unclear. The CDR3 is made up of 13 amino acids. V shed 3 bases and J shed 0 bases, with 6 bases lying between them. Germline CDR1 is SEHNR and CDR2 is FQNEAQ (reference sequence). DNA of the CDR3: TGTGCCAGCAGCTTTCAGGCCTCCTACGAGCAGTACTTC. Translated, it gives CASSFQASYEQYF.

The chain couples TRBV6-5 to TRBJ2-3; D is possibly TRBD2 (7 bases). Trimming shortened V by 5 bases and J by 8 bases, and 20 bases separated the two germline ends. The germline CDR1 and CDR2 sequences are MNHEY and SVGAGI. This CDR3 has 15 amino acids. The CDR3 coding sequence is TGTGCCAGCAGTCCCGGTGGCGGGGGCCTCCGTACGCAGTATTTT. Translation gives CASSPGGGGLRTQYF.

The chain couples TRBV10-3 to TRBJ2-3; 12 bases align to TRBD2. Germline-derived CDR1 and CDR2 are ENHRY and SYGVKD. Losses at the gene ends were 5 bases for V and 5 bases for J; bases not matched to a gene: 5. CDR3 length equals 15 residues. The CDR3 nucleotides read TGTGCCATCAGTCTAGCGGGAGGGCCGAGAGATACGCAGTATTTT. Protein product: CAISLAGGPRDTQYF.

The chain combines TRBV5-4 with TRBJ2-7; D assignment may be TRBD1 or TRBD2 (6 bases each). The CDR3 has 15 residues. V was clipped by 3 bases and J by 3 bases, with 16 bases between them. Germline values: CDR1 SGHNT, CDR2 YYREEE (reference sequence). DNA for the CDR3: TGTGCCAGCAGCTCTGGGTCGGGGGCGGACTACGAGCAGTACTTC. Translating it yields CASSSGSGADYEQYF.

The chain employs TRBV18 and TRBJ2-5; 8 nucleotides match TRBD1. The length of the CDR3 is 13 residues. CDR1 KGHSH and CDR2 LQKENI come from the germline V gene. V gave up 5 bases and J gave up 5 bases; unmatched junction bases: 4. This CDR3 reads CASSSDRAETQYF. The CDR3 DNA is TGTGCCAGCTCATCGGACAGGGCGGAGACCCAGTACTTC.

The CDR3 nucleotides are TGCGCCAGCAGTGGTGGGGGGAACTATGGCTACACCTTC. It codes for CASSGGGNYGYTF. V is TRBV10-2 and J is TRBJ1-2; D is possibly TRBD1 (5 bases). The CDR3 spans 13 residues. Trimming stripped 4 bases from V and 2 bases from J, with 8 bases between. Germline assignment: CDR1 WSHSY and CDR2 SAAADI.

The genes are TRBV6-1 and TRBJ2-2; D gene uncertain. V dropped 4 bases and J dropped 3 bases, with 21 bases sitting between them. CDR3 length: 18 residues. Looked up from germline, CDR1 is MNHNS and CDR2 is SASEGT. The CDR3 DNA is TGTGCCAGCAGTGGCCATGCAGCATCCCCCGAGGACACCGGGGAGCTGTTTTTT. Its translation is CASSGHAASPEDTGELFF.

V is TRBV2 and J is TRBJ1-3; 7 nucleotides agree with TRBD1. Germline assignment: CDR1 SNHLY and CDR2 FYNNEI. The CDR3 runs to 16 residues. Germline trimming cut 6 bases from V and 0 bases from J; bases unmatched to any gene: 8. CDR3 DNA: TGTGCCAGCAGACTGGACAGGCTGAGCTCTGGAAACACCATATATTTT. Translation: CASRLDRLSSGNTIYF.

The CDR3 spells CASRLLDRKPYGYTF. The CDR3, as DNA: TGTGCCAGCAGACTATTGGACCGTAAGCCCTATGGCTACACCTTC. The chain couples TRBV2 to TRBJ1-2; D is uncertain. Germline assignment: CDR1 SNHLY and CDR2 FYNNEI. V dropped 6 bases and J dropped 4 bases, with 18 bases sitting between them. This CDR3 has 15 amino acids.